A single sample gave rise to the 22 T cell receptor beta chains below, sequenced in a study of cytomegalovirus exposure and HLA in healthy donors. Researchers ran the PCR with 60 Vbeta and 13 Jbeta primers. Clones were read by immunoSEQ multiplex PCR, and TCRdb kept only the in-frame ones, dropping some. The sample has some 150,000 clones, 70% to 90% seen once. Sequencing used PBMCs. Receptors originate from a woman aged 35 to 49 in good health and CMV-seropositive.

The CDR3 reads CAWAHRGDGYTF. In DNA, the CDR3 is TGTGCCTGGGCCCACCGCGGTGATGGCTACACCTTC. The chain joins TRBV30 to TRBJ1-2; unclear D gene. The CDR3 is 12 residues long. Germline lookup yields CDR1 GTSNPN and CDR2 SVGIG (reference sequence). The germline V and J ends were trimmed by 5 bases and 6 bases, with 13 bases remaining between them.

This sequence joins TRBV28 and TRBJ2-1; unclear D gene. Looked up from germline, CDR1 is MDHEN and CDR2 is SYDVKM. V lost 2 bases to trimming and J lost 5 bases, with 7 bases between them. The CDR3 has 13 amino acids. CDR3 residues: CASSLPQNNEQFF. The CDR3 DNA reads TGTGCCAGCAGTTTACCCCAAAACAATGAGCAGTTCTTC.

The chain uses TRBV27 and TRBJ2-1, with D tentatively TRBD2 (7 bases). Trimming took 6 bases from V and 2 from J, leaving 14 bases between them. Looked up from germline, CDR1 is MNHEY and CDR2 is SMNVEV (reference sequence). The CDR3 has 15 amino acids. CDR3 coding DNA: TGTGCCAGCAGAGGGGCGGGGGCCGCCTACAATGAGCAGTTCTTC. Translation: CASRGAGAAYNEQFF.

The chain is built from TRBV11-2 and TRBJ2-1; 7 bases fit TRBD2. This CDR3 contains 16 residues. The V gene's germline CDR1 is SGHAT and CDR2 FQNNGV. The ends lost 5 bases at V and 3 bases at J; junction bases unmatched: 10. The DNA for the CDR3 is TGTGCCAGCAGCCCTTTCCTAGGCGGGAGCTACAATGAGCAGTTCTTC. Its translation is CASSPFLGGSYNEQFF.

This chain connects TRBV4-3 to TRBJ2-2; D may be TRBD2 (5 bases). V shed 2 bases and J shed 3 bases, with 7 bases lying between them. Germline CDR1 and CDR2: LGHNA and YSLEER. The CDR3 is made up of 14 amino acids. CDR3 loop: CASSQLGDTGELFF. DNA of the CDR3: TGCGCCAGCAGCCAACTGGGAGACACCGGGGAGCTGTTTTTT.

This clone occurred a few times. This chain links TRBV28 with TRBJ1-1, with TRBD1 as a possible D gene (5 bases). CDR1 is MDHEN and CDR2 is SYDVKM in the germline V gene. The CDR3 has 15 amino acids. Trimming took 7 bases from V and 2 from J, leaving 17 bases between them. CDR3 sequence (DNA): TGTGCCAGCACGCCCAGGAAGGGGTTAAACACTGAAGCTTTCTTT. As protein: CASTPRKGLNTEAFF.

J is TRBJ2-7 and V is TRBV6-1; 9 bases match TRBD1. Germline V gene data show CDR1 as MNHNS and CDR2 as SASEGT. This CDR3 is built from 13 residues. V shed 6 bases and J 4 bases; nucleotides not matched to a gene: 4. CDR3 loop: CASSLGQGYEQYF. The CDR3 DNA follows: TGTGCCAGCAGCTTGGGACAGGGATACGAGCAGTACTTC.

The table lists this clone with a count of one. The chain recombines TRBV5-4 with TRBJ2-2; 11 nucleotides match TRBD2. Trimming at V came to 4 bases and at J to 6 bases, leaving 11 bases not matched to a gene. Germline assignment: CDR1 SGHNT and CDR2 YYREEE (reference sequence). CDR3 size: 17 residues. CDR3 coding DNA: TGTGCCAGCAGCCAGCACGGGACTAGCGGTGTCGCCGGGGAGCTGTTTTTT. Translated: CASSQHGTSGVAGELFF.

This clone was seen only once. The rearrangement joins TRBV7-2 to TRBJ1-3, with D possibly TRBD1 on 6 matching bases. Germline V gives CDR1 SGHTA, CDR2 FQGNSA. Trimming stripped 5 bases from V and 0 bases from J, with 11 bases between. The CDR3 length is 15 residues. CDR3 residues: CASSGWTASGNTIYF. The CDR3 DNA sequence: TGTGCCAGCAGCGGATGGACAGCCTCTGGAAACACCATATATTTT.

The CDR3 DNA sequence: TGCGCCAGCAGCCAAGATAAGCGGTATGGCTACACCTTC. Translation gives CASSQDKRYGYTF. The chain uses TRBV4-3 and TRBJ1-2; unclear D gene. The CDR3 sequence is 13 residues long. V lost 0 bases and J lost 5, with 7 bases in between. Germline CDR1 is LGHNA and CDR2 is YSLEER.

The rearrangement uses TRBV7-9 and TRBJ1-6; D uncertain. Germline values: CDR1 SEHNR, CDR2 FQNEAQ (reference sequence). The CDR3 is 15 residues long. V gave up 4 bases and J gave up 0 bases, with 7 bases separating them. CDR3 coding DNA: TGTGCCAGCAGCTCCGCGAGCTCCTATAATTCACCCCTCCACTTT. This gives the protein CASSSASSYNSPLHF.

This clone was counted between two and nine times. The same CDR3 arises from other DNA sequences in this sample as well. This chain connects TRBV19 to TRBJ1-1, with D tentatively TRBD1 (6 bases). Germline CDR1 reads LNHDA; CDR2 reads SQIVND (reference sequence). The CDR3 runs 14 residues. V lost 1 base, J lost 2 bases, and 8 bases lay in between. CDR3 in amino acids: CASSIGTVNTEAFF. DNA for the CDR3: TGTGCCAGTAGTATAGGGACAGTAAACACTGAAGCTTTCTTT.

This clone is a singleton in its sample. Distinct nucleotide sequences in the sample also encode this CDR3. The chain is built from TRBV5-4 and TRBJ2-1, with 7 bases fitting TRBD2. The CDR3 has 14 amino acids. V was pared by 2 bases and J by 6 bases, with 5 bases of the junction left unmatched. The germline CDR1 and CDR2 sequences are SGHNT and YYREEE (reference sequence). The DNA for the CDR3 is TGTGCCAGCAGCTTACGGGGAGGGCGCAATGAGCAGTTCTTC. It translates to CASSLRGGRNEQFF.

The genes are TRBV2 and TRBJ2-3; 11 bases fit TRBD2. V shed 7 bases, J shed 5 bases, and the junction held 5 bases outside the gene matches. There are 14 residues in the CDR3. CDR1 and CDR2 (germline): SNHLY, FYNNEI. The chain's CDR3 is CASNSGGALDTQYF. The DNA for the CDR3 is TGTGCCAGCAATAGCGGGGGGGCCCTAGATACGCAGTATTTT.

The V and J genes are TRBV20-1 and TRBJ2-7, with no clear D. The CDR3 has 11 residues. Germline V gene data show CDR1 as DFQATT and CDR2 as SNEGSKA (reference sequence). V lost 1 base, J lost 7 bases, and 8 bases lay in between. This CDR3 is CSARAIGEQYF. The CDR3 nucleotides read TGCAGTGCTAGAGCCATCGGGGAGCAGTACTTC.

The rearrangement links TRBV25-1 to TRBJ2-1; tentative D call: TRBD1 (6 bases). From germline, CDR1 is MGHDK and CDR2 SYGVNS. Trimming left V 5 bases short and J 10 bases short, with 9 bases between. The CDR3 covers 11 residues. This chain's CDR3 is CASSTGNEQFF. In DNA, the CDR3 is TGTGCCAGCAGTACAGGGAACGAGCAGTTCTTC.

Worth noting for this clone: Relative to the germline gene, one junction end is altered; a read error may explain this. The chain joins TRBV20-1 to TRBJ2-7; D might be TRBD2 (5 bases). In germline, CDR1 is DFQATT, CDR2 SNEGSKA (reference sequence). This CDR3 is built from 10 residues. The CDR3 nucleotides are TGCAGCGGGGTCTCCCACGAGCAGTACTTC. Encoded protein: CSGVSHEQYF.

This clone showed up just once. The chain recombines TRBV2 with TRBJ2-7; 8 bases are shared with TRBD1. This CDR3 has 13 residues. The germline gives CDR1 SNHLY, CDR2 FYNNEI. V lost 10 bases and J lost 3; bases outside the gene matches: 8. This CDR3 reads CATSSGQGYEQYF. CDR3 nucleotide sequence: TGTGCCACTTCTTCCGGACAGGGCTACGAGCAGTACTTC.

Notes on this clone: This CDR3 is also generated by other DNA sequences in the sample. The CDR3 sequence is CASSLAGGSNQPQHF. Here the CDR3 DNA reads TGTGCCAGCAGCTTGGCCGGGGGAAGCAATCAGCCCCAGCATTTT. The J gene is TRBJ1-5, the V gene TRBV5-6; TRBD1 might be the D (5 bases). The V end lost 0 bases, the J end lost 1 base, and 8 bases lay between the germline ends. Germline V CDR1 and CDR2: SGHDT, YYEEEE. The CDR3 loop spans 15 amino acids.

The chain recombines TRBV28 with TRBJ2-7; perhaps TRBD1 as D (6 bases). Trimming shortened V by 6 bases and J by 2 bases, and 17 bases separated the two germline ends. Germline V gene data show CDR1 as MDHEN and CDR2 as SYDVKM. The CDR3 has 15 residues. In nucleotides, the CDR3 is TGTGCCAGCAGCATGGGGGCCTCCTGGCCCTACGAGCAGTACTTC. This codes for CASSMGASWPYEQYF.

The genes are TRBV28 and TRBJ1-5; tentative D call: TRBD1 (6 bases). Germline loops: CDR1 MDHEN, CDR2 SYDVKM. There are 15 residues in the CDR3. Trimming removed 4 bases at V and 0 bases at J, with 10 bases between. The CDR3 spells CASSSGANSNQPQHF. CDR3 nucleotides: TGTGCCAGCAGTTCAGGGGCCAATAGCAATCAGCCCCAGCATTTT. Together with reference TRBV28 and TRBJ1-5, the CDR3 gives the full variable domain: DVKVTQSSRYLVKRTGEKVFLECVQDMDHENMFWYRQDPGLGLRLIYFSYDVKMKEKGDIPEGYSVSREKKERFSLILESASTNQTSMYLCASSSGANSNQPQHFGDGTRLSIL.

This clone came up many times. The chain links TRBV5-6 to TRBJ2-7; D is unclear. This CDR3 has 13 residues. V was cut by 0 bases and J by 8 bases, with 12 bases left in between. Germline values: CDR1 SGHDT, CDR2 YYEEEE. CDR3 protein: CASSLEQSSQQYF. The DNA of the CDR3 is TGTGCCAGCAGCTTGGAACAGTCCAGCCAGCAGTACTTC.